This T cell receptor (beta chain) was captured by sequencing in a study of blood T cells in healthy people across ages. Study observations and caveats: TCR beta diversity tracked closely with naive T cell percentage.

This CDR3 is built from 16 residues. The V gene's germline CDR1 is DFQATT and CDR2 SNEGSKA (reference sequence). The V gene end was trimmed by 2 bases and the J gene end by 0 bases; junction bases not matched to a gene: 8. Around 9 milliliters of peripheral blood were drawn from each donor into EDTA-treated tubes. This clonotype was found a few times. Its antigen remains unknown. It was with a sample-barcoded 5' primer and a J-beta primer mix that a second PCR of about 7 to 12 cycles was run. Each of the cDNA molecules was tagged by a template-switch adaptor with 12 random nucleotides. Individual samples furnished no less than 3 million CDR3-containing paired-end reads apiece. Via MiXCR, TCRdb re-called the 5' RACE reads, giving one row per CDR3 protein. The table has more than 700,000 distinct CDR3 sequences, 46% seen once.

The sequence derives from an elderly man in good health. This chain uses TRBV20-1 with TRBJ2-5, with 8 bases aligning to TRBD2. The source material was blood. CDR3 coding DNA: TGCAGTGCTAGAAGTGAACGGGAGGGGTACCAAGAGACCCAGTACTTC. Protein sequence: CSARSEREGYQETQYF.